These 20 T cell receptor beta chains were all obtained from the same sample, sequenced in a study of CD8 T cells in ankylosing spondylitis. The antigens of these receptors remain unknown. TCRdb reprocessed the 5' RACE reads via MiXCR and lists one record per CDR3 protein. The data hold 200,000 to 250,000 distinct CDR3 sequences, with about 16% observed a single time. Study findings and constraints: Seemingly distinctive of ankylosing spondylitis blood was a TCR beta motif formed by eight highly homologous variants.

Specimen: blood, either unsorted or a sorted T cell fraction (not recorded which). The receptors shown here come from a male donor with ankylosing spondylitis.

This sequence joins TRBV7-3 and TRBJ2-3; no firm D call. Trimming stripped 1 base from V and 1 base from J, with 15 bases between. In germline, CDR1 is SGHTA, CDR2 FQGTGA. The CDR3 is 17 amino acids. The CDR3 is CASSLSLSLRGTDTQYF. As DNA, the CDR3 is TGTGCCAGCAGCTTAAGCCTTAGCCTCCGAGGCACAGATACGCAGTATTTT.

This clonotype was found a few times. J is TRBJ1-2 and V is TRBV4-1; 8 nucleotides agree with TRBD1. The CDR3 has 15 amino acids. J lost 6 bases, V lost 4 bases, and 10 bases had no gene match. The germline V gene has CDR1 MGHRA and CDR2 YSYEKL. CDR3 in DNA: TGCGCCAGCAGCCCCCGGACAGGGAAAACAGATGGCTACACCTTC. Protein product: CASSPRTGKTDGYTF.

CDR3 residues: CASSGRTSGAIQETQYF. The CDR3 DNA is TGTGCCAGCAGTGGCCGGACTAGCGGGGCCATCCAAGAGACCCAGTACTTC. V usage is TRBV6-1 and J usage is TRBJ2-5, with 12 bases fitting TRBD2. The CDR3 extends over 17 amino acids. The ends lost 4 bases at V and 1 base at J; junction bases unmatched: 7. Germline assignment: CDR1 MNHNS and CDR2 SASEGT.

This clonotype was observed at least ten times. V gene TRBV3-1 combines with J gene TRBJ1-1; tentative D call: TRBD1 (5 bases). CDR3 length equals 14 residues. V was pared by 3 bases and J by 1 base, with 9 bases between. Germline values: CDR1 LGHDT, CDR2 YNNKEL (reference sequence). CDR3 protein: CASSQEQENTEAFF. The CDR3, as DNA: TGTGCCAGCAGCCAGGAACAGGAGAACACTGAAGCTTTCTTT.

In this sample, this clonotype turned up many times. The chain carries TRBV10-3 and TRBJ2-7, with 8 bases matching TRBD1. The CDR3 covers 16 residues. Germline V gene lookup returns CDR1 ENHRY and CDR2 SYGVKD. The V segment lost 3 bases and the J segment 1 base; nucleotides outside the gene matches: 8. The CDR3 loop reads CAISDPQRDRSYEQYF. The CDR3 bases are TGTGCCATCAGTGACCCTCAGAGGGACAGGTCCTACGAGCAGTACTTC.

This clonotype has a handful of counts. V gene TRBV7-9 combines with J gene TRBJ1-1, with 7 bases that match TRBD1. The CDR3 spans 13 residues. The germline V gene has CDR1 SEHNR and CDR2 FQNEAQ (reference sequence). V gave up 8 bases and J gave up 4 bases; unmatched junction bases: 7. In DNA, the CDR3 is TGTGCCAGCGTTACAGGGGTGAGCACTGAAGCTTTCTTT. It yields the protein CASVTGVSTEAFF.

This clonotype was picked up many times. V and J are TRBV5-1 and TRBJ1-2, with 7 bases matching TRBD1. CDR3 length: 16 amino acids. Germline CDR1 reads SGHRS; CDR2 reads YFSETQ. V gave up 6 bases and J gave up 0 bases; unmatched junction bases: 11. In nucleotides, the CDR3 is TGCGCCAGCACCCCGGCGGGGGGGACAGCTAACTATGGCTACACCTTC. Amino acids: CASTPAGGTANYGYTF. Based on the CDR3 plus reference TRBV5-1 and TRBJ1-2, the full variable domain is KAGVTQTPRYLIKTRGQQVTLSCSPISGHRSVSWYQQTPGQGLQFLFEYFSETQRNKGNFPGRFSGRQFSNSRSEMNVSTLELGDSALYLCASTPAGGTANYGYTFGSGTRLTVV.

V gene TRBV20-1 combines with J gene TRBJ1-5; 9 bases are shared with TRBD1. Germline V gene data show CDR1 as DFQATT and CDR2 as SNEGSKA (reference sequence). The CDR3 is 16 residues long. The V gene end was trimmed by 0 bases and the J gene end by 0 bases; junction bases not matched to a gene: 3. CDR3 sequence (DNA): TGCAGTGCTAGAGAGACAGGGGGTTATAGCAATCAGCCCCAGCATTTT. Translated: CSARETGGYSNQPQHF.

This clonotype was seen more than once but under ten times. The V call is TRBV7-9, the J call TRBJ2-3; D gene unclear. Trimming stripped 5 bases from V and 2 bases from J, with 20 bases between. Germline V lookup: CDR1 SEHNR, CDR2 FQNEAQ (reference sequence). This CDR3 is built from 17 residues. DNA of the CDR3: TGTGCCAGCAGCCCGACGGGTGCGGCAGACTTCACAGATACGCAGTATTTT. Residues: CASSPTGAADFTDTQYF.

CDR3 loop: CASSPRQGGFSPLHF. The CDR3 nucleotides are TGTGCCAGCAGCCCTCGACAGGGTGGGTTTTCACCCCTCCACTTT. J is TRBJ1-6 and V is TRBV6-2 or TRBV6-3; 7 bases are shared with TRBD1. From germline, CDR1 is MNHEY and CDR2 SVGEGT. Unmatched junction bases numbered 11, after V lost 6 bases and J lost 9 bases. The CDR3 sequence is 15 residues long.

This clonotype was counted a few times. This sequence joins TRBV24-1 and TRBJ2-1, with TRBD1 as a possible D gene (5 bases). V was clipped by 2 bases and J by 2 bases, with 12 bases between them. Germline CDR1 and CDR2: KGHDR and SFDVKD. The CDR3 runs to 16 residues. The CDR3 loop reads CATSDSRVVPYNEQFF. In DNA form, the CDR3 reads TGTGCCACCAGTGATTCCAGGGTAGTCCCCTACAATGAGCAGTTCTTC.

There are a few counts of this clonotype. The gene calls are TRBV9 and TRBJ2-2; the match to TRBD2 covers 9 bases. Unmatched junction bases numbered 3, after V lost 2 bases and J lost 4 bases. The germline V gene encodes CDR1 SGDLS and CDR2 YYNGEE. There are 15 residues in the CDR3. The chain's CDR3 is CASSVEAGGTGELFF. The CDR3 DNA sequence: TGTGCCAGCAGCGTGGAAGCGGGAGGCACCGGGGAGCTGTTTTTT.

The CDR3 here is CASSEIAGPDNEQFF. The CDR3 coding sequence is TGTGCCAGCAGTGAAATAGCGGGACCGGACAATGAGCAGTTCTTC. The rearrangement links TRBV6-1 to TRBJ2-1; 8 positions match TRBD2. The V gene's germline CDR1 is MNHNS and CDR2 SASEGT. The CDR3 has 15 residues. Trimming at V came to 2 bases and at J to 5 bases, leaving 5 bases not matched to a gene.

J is TRBJ1-1 and V is TRBV7-9, with TRBD1 matching over 12 bases. The germline V gene has CDR1 SEHNR and CDR2 FQNEAQ (reference sequence). The V gene end was trimmed by 4 bases and the J gene end by 6 bases; junction bases not matched to a gene: 3. This CDR3 spans 14 amino acids. The CDR3 nucleotides are TGTGCCAGCAGCTGGGGACAGGGGGCTGCTGAAGCTTTCTTT. Its translation: CASSWGQGAAEAFF.

The rearrangement uses TRBV9 and TRBJ2-7; 11 bases align to TRBD2. The germline gives CDR1 SGDLS, CDR2 YYNGEE. The length of the CDR3 is 16 residues. V shed 3 bases and J 3 bases; nucleotides not matched to a gene: 8. This CDR3 is CASSGSGTSGFYEQYF. CDR3 bases: TGTGCCAGCAGCGGGAGCGGGACTAGCGGATTCTACGAGCAGTACTTC.

This clonotype has just a few counts. The chain links TRBV12-3 or TRBV12-4 to TRBJ2-7, with 7 bases aligning to TRBD1. The CDR3 is 14 residues long. The V gene end was trimmed by 6 bases and the J gene end by 4 bases; junction bases not matched to a gene: 9. This CDR3 reads CASSFNRDSYEQYF. CDR3 nucleotide sequence: TGTGCCAGCAGCTTTAACCGGGACAGTTACGAGCAGTACTTC.

This chain uses TRBV3-1 with TRBJ2-7; D gene unclear. Trimming stripped 0 bases from V and 5 bases from J, with 14 bases between. This CDR3 spans 15 amino acids. Germline CDR1 LGHDT, CDR2 YNNKEL (reference sequence). The DNA of the CDR3 is TGTGCCAGCAGCCAAGATTTTACGGCTGGTAACGAGCAGTACTTC. Protein sequence: CASSQDFTAGNEQYF.

This rearrangement joins TRBV6-5 to TRBJ2-7; D uncertain. The CDR3 totals 15 residues. Trimming left V 4 bases short and J 5 bases short, with 18 bases between. From germline, CDR1 is MNHEY and CDR2 SVGAGI. In DNA, the CDR3 is TGTGCCAGCAGTTCTAAATCGCCCATAGGACACGAGCAGTACTTC. This gives the protein CASSSKSPIGHEQYF.

This clonotype was seen more than once but under ten times. The chain has TRBV6-2 or TRBV6-3 and TRBJ2-7; D is ambiguous. The CDR3 totals 15 residues. Per germline, CDR1 MNHEY and CDR2 SVGEGT. V lost 1 base, J lost 2 bases, and 12 bases lay in between. CDR3 amino acids: CASSYFRRLPYEQYF. CDR3 nucleotides: TGTGCCAGCAGTTACTTTCGGCGACTTCCCTACGAGCAGTACTTC.

V gene TRBV6-2 or TRBV6-3 combines with J gene TRBJ1-1; TRBD1 agrees at 7 bases. The CDR3 extends over 12 amino acids. Germline CDR1 and CDR2: MNHEY and SVGEGT. V gave up 5 bases and J gave up 7 bases; unmatched junction bases: 4. Written as DNA, the CDR3 is TGTGCCAGCAGTGGTGACAGGGATGAAGCTTTCTTT. Translating it yields CASSGDRDEAFF.